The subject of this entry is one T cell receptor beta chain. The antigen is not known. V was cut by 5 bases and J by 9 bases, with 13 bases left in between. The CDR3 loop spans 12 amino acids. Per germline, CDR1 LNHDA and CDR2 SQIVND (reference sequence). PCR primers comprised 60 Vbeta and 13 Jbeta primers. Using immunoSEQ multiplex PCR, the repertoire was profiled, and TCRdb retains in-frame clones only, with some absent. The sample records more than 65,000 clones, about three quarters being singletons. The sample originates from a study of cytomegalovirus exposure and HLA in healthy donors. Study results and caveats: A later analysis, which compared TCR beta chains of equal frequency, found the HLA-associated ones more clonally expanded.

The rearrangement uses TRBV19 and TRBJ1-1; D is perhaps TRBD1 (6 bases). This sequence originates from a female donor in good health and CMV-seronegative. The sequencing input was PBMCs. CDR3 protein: CASSSQGPKAFF. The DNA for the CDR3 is TGTGCCAGTAGTTCACAGGGCCCAAAAGCTTTCTTT.